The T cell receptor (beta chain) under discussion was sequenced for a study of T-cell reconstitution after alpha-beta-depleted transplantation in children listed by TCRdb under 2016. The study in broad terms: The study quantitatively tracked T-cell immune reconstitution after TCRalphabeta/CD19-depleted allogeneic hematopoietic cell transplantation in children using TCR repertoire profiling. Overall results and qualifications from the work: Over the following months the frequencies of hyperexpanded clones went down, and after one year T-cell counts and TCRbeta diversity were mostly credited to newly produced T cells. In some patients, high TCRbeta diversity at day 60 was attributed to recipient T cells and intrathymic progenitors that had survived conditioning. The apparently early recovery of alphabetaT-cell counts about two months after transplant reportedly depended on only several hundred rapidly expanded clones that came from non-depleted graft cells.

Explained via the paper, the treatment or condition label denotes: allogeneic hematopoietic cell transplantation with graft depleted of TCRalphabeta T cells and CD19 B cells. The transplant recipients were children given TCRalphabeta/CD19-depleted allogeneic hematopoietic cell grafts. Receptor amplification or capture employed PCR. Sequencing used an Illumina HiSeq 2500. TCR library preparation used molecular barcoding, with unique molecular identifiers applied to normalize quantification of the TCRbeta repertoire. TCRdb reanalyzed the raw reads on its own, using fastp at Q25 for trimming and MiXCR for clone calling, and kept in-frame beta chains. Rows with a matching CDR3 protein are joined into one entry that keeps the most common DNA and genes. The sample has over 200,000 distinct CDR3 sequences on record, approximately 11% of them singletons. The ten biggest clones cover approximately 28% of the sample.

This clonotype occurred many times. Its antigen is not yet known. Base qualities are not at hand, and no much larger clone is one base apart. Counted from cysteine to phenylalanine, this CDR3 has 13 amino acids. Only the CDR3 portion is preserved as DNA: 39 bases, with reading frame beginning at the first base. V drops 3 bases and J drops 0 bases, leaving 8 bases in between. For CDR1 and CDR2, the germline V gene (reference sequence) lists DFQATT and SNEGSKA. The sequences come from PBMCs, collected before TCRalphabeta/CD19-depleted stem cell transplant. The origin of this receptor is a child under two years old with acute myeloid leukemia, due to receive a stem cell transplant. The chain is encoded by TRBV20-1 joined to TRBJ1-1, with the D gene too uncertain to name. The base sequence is TGCAGTGCTAGTCCCGTCCTGAACACTGAAGCTTTCTTT. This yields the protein CSASPVLNTEAFF.